This T cell receptor (beta chain) comes out of a study of blood T cell repertoires in COVID-19. As for the study in general: The origin of the acute and convalescent COVID-19 samples was the United States, Italy and Spain.

Original processing methods: Nucleated cell counts were estimated from reference gene primer amplification. Repertoires were generated with immunoSEQ multiplex PCR, while TCRdb's copy carries only in-frame clones and drops some. The DNA gave D and trimming, while V, J and clone size come from that table. The sample lists about 350,000 clones; roughly 89% were seen once. The Seattle patients, enrolled during active infection, were followed longitudinally. Input material: peripheral blood. This clonotype was obtained from a woman aged 60-75 years with COVID-19, enrolled during active disease.

In nucleotides, the CDR3 is TGTGCCAGCAGCGCCCCCGGAGAAGAGACCCAGTACTTC. Translation: CASSAPGEETQYF. The chain couples TRBV9 to TRBJ2-5; D ambiguous. Germline CDR1 is SGDLS and CDR2 is YYNGEE. The CDR3 extends over 13 amino acids. The V gene lost 3 bases and the J gene lost 3 bases, with 9 bases spanning the gap.